This TCR beta chain derives from a study of identical twins (dated by TCRdb to about 2016). For context, the study as a whole: To test whether fetal clonotypes persist, this study deep-sequenced TCR alpha and beta repertoires from monozygotic twins, from unrelated adults of various ages, and from cord blood. Replicate twin experiments were performed at different times using different library preparation protocols to rule out contamination.

As to this clonotype: The clone's antigen remains unknown. Base qualities are not recorded, but no much larger clone differs from it by a single base.

Only healthy Caucasian donors were included. Libraries were made using 5' RACE. Instrument used: Illumina HiSeq 2000. A universal primer binding site was introduced by template switching, and a unique molecular identifier was present in the final cDNA, enabling accurate counting of TCR cDNA molecules. First-strand cDNA for TCR alpha and beta chains was synthesized from specific primers in the conserved constant-segment region. To control for contamination, every cDNA library carried two barcodes: a SMART-Mk sample barcode plus Illumina barcodes. Two successive PCR steps introduced TruSeq adapter sequences along with Illumina sample barcodes. The TCR alpha and beta cDNA libraries were sequenced on the Illumina HiSeq platform using custom primers. Per the source publication's procedure: MiGEC processed the raw reads to extract unique molecular identifiers, while MiXCR was used to determine the CDR3 positions. For each individual, recombination models were inferred using an EM algorithm with the repgenHMM and IGoR tools. The analysis of shared clonotypes was done with the tcR package in R, with sharing normalized by the product of cloneset sizes. Out-of-frame nonproductive sequences were analyzed to study raw recombination free of thymic and clonal selection effects. TCRdb took the public reads, trimmed them with fastp at Q25, ran MiXCR for clone calling and kept in-frame beta chains. Under each unique CDR3 protein, matching rows form one entry showing the most common genes and DNA. V and J calls and clone size were set by TCRdb, not the authors. This sample is represented by approximately 1.8 million distinct CDR3 sequences; about 32% of them were singletons. The biggest ten clones account for over 0.25% of the sample.

What the work shows at the level of the full study, not this receptor alone: Abundant cord blood beta clonotypes carried fewer insertions; young adult naive repertoires showed a weaker similar trend, while memory repertoires showed none. Because the same donors could not be followed over many years, conclusions were based on cross-sectional statistical analysis. Zero-insertion analyses could be partly confounded by invariant T cells such as MAIT and iNKT, though diverse VJ usage argued against such confounding for most clonotypes. Compared with coincidental sharing between unrelated individuals, an excess of low generation-probability sequences was observed among out-of-frame TCR alpha sequences shared between twins. Recombination models systematically underestimated out-of-frame TCR alpha sharing in monozygotic twins but agreed with sharing between unrelated individuals. In beta out-of-frame sequences, excess twin sharing was weaker, because having fewer shared sequences lowered the signal-to-noise ratio.

CDR1 and CDR2 (SNHLY, FYNNEI) derive from the germline V gene. V is pared back by 5 bases and J by 4 bases, with 17 bases lying between the germline termini. The CDR3 runs 15 residues from the cysteine to the phenylalanine. The sequence is cut down to CDR3 DNA, 45 bases in frame from base 1. The chain couples TRBV2 to TRBJ1-2, with TRBD1 perhaps the D gene, on 6 matching bases. The clonotype originates from a newborn girl in good health. Sequencing was done on a sample of cord blood. The CDR3 protein: CASSLNGGPSYGYTF. The DNA reads as follows: TGTGCCAGCAGTTTAAACGGGGGGCCAAGCTATGGCTACACCTTC.